This T cell receptor beta chain was identified during a study of T cells expressing NK-cell markers. Overall study findings and caveats: Leadership of the CD3+CD56-NKG2C+ fraction also belonged to these clonotypes in a handful of donors.

This CDR3 comprises 16 residues. Researchers built TCR beta cDNA using 5'RACE template switching with UMIs. Each CDR3 protein gets one entry in TCRdb, which reprocessed the 5' RACE reads and gives no DNA. This listing includes 350,000 to 450,000 distinct CDR3 sequences. In the case of this clonotype: Antigen: not known.

This clonotype originated in a man aged 18 to 69 in good health. Input material: blood T cells: a sorted CD56 or NKG2C T cell subset, CD4+ or CD8+ T cells, or bulk PBMC T cells (not recorded which). The chain is built from TRBV21-1 and TRBJ1-3. TRBV21-1 is a pseudogene segment. This chain's CDR3 is CASSGRLKLTGNTIYF.